This T cell receptor (beta chain) was sequenced in a study of spatial heterogeneity in lung cancer. The sample's time point: sample taken at primary tumor resection. This CDR3 comprises 12 residues. V shed 10 bases and J shed 3 bases, with 9 bases lying between them. Per germline, CDR1 LNHDA and CDR2 SQIVND (reference sequence). This clonotype occurred many times. MiXCR was run by TCRdb on the 5' RACE reads, yielding one entry per CDR3 protein. The profile shows 45,000 to 55,000 distinct CDR3 sequences, roughly 5.7% of them singletons. The sequencing used PBMCs, collected at surgery. The chain links TRBV19 to TRBJ2-2, with D uncertain. The clonotype was recovered from a male donor with early-stage non-small cell lung cancer. DNA of the CDR3: TGTGCCACCCCCAGTTACACCGGGGAGCTGTTTTTT. Translating it yields CATPSYTGELFF.